Listed here are 13 T cell receptor beta chains from one sample, sequenced in a study of spatial heterogeneity in lung cancer. General study findings and limits: Counts of expanded intratumoral alpha and beta TCRs tracked tumor mutation counts.

Time point: sample taken at primary tumor resection. Their antigens remain unidentified. TCRdb passed the 5' RACE reads through MiXCR, listing each CDR3 protein once. This sample has 100,000 or so distinct CDR3 sequences, with around 4.8% found just once. The sequences come from lung tumor tissue, collected at surgery. These TCRs come from a male donor with early-stage non-small cell lung cancer.

This clonotype appeared many times. The rearrangement links TRBV28 to TRBJ1-5; weak D call: TRBD1 (5 bases). Germline V gene data show CDR1 as MDHEN and CDR2 as SYDVKM. CDR3 length: 15 residues. V was cut by 6 bases and J by 0 bases, with 12 bases left in between. The CDR3 coding sequence is TGTGCCAGCAGCCGCGGGACGGCTAGCAATCAGCCCCAGCATTTT. Its translation is CASSRGTASNQPQHF.

This clonotype has at least ten counts. The rearrangement links TRBV12-3 or TRBV12-4 to TRBJ1-1; no definite D call. The CDR3 runs 14 residues. V was trimmed by 7 bases and J by 0 bases, leaving 12 bases between them. CDR3 DNA sequence: TGTGCCAGCAATGTCTGGGGTTTGAACACTGAAGCTTTCTTT. Translation gives CASNVWGLNTEAFF.

This clonotype was counted many times. The chain uses TRBV4-1 and TRBJ2-2; TRBD1 might be the D (6 bases). V was shortened by 6 bases and J by 1 base, with 15 bases between the two germline ends. The germline V gene has CDR1 MGHRA and CDR2 YSYEKL. This CDR3 comprises 16 residues. The CDR3 sequence: CASRQTTGQNTGELFF. In nucleotides, the CDR3 is TGCGCCAGCAGGCAAACAACAGGGCAGAACACCGGGGAGCTGTTTTTT.

This clonotype was detected many times. The chain couples TRBV7-9 to TRBJ1-1, with a possible D match to TRBD1 (5 bases). V lost 5 bases and J lost 3, with 13 bases in between. CDR1 is SEHNR, CDR2 FQNEAQ, per germline (reference sequence). The CDR3 is 14 amino acids. The CDR3 nucleotides read TGTGCCAGCAGCGTGGCAGGGAGGGACACTGAAGCTTTCTTT. Translation gives CASSVAGRDTEAFF.

The gene calls are TRBV7-9 and TRBJ1-6; D unclear. The germline V gene encodes CDR1 SEHNR and CDR2 FQNEAQ (reference sequence). The ends were cut back, 5 bases at V and 5 bases at J, with 7 bases in the middle. The CDR3 runs 13 residues. Written as DNA, the CDR3 is TGTGCCAGCAGCCCCCTTCATAATTCACCCCTCCACTTT. Its translation: CASSPLHNSPLHF. Combining the CDR3 with reference TRBV7-9 and TRBJ1-6 gives the whole variable domain DTGVSQNPRHKITKRGQNVTFRCDPISEHNRLYWYRQTLGQGPEFLTYFQNEAQLEKSRLLSDRFSAERPKGSFSTLEIQRTEQGDSAMYLCASSPLHNSPLHFGNGTRLTVT.

There are many counts of this clonotype. CDR3 in amino acids: CASRRQLNQPQHF. The CDR3 DNA follows: TGTGCCAGCCGACGACAGCTCAATCAGCCCCAGCATTTT. V is TRBV6-2 or TRBV6-3 and J is TRBJ1-5; D possibly corresponds to TRBD1 (5 bases). The V and J ends lost 8 bases and 3 bases respectively, with 11 bases between them. The CDR3 is 13 residues long. Germline values: CDR1 MNHEY, CDR2 SVGEGT.

This clonotype was found many times. This sequence joins TRBV20-1 and TRBJ2-1, with TRBD2 matching 8 bases. The length of the CDR3 is 14 residues. The germline CDR1 and CDR2 sequences are DFQATT and SNEGSKA (reference sequence). V was pared by 0 bases and J by 7 bases, with 5 bases of the junction left unmatched. CDR3: CSARESGRGNEQFF. The CDR3 DNA follows: TGCAGTGCTAGAGAATCCGGGAGGGGGAATGAGCAGTTCTTC.

V gene TRBV7-8 combines with J gene TRBJ1-1, with a weak D call TRBD1 (6 bases). Trimming removed 5 bases at V and 4 bases at J, with 17 bases between. The CDR3 is 15 amino acids. Germline CDR1 is SGHVS and CDR2 is FQNEAQ. The CDR3 DNA reads as TGTGCCAGCAGCCCCCGGGGGCAATCTGGCACTGAAGCTTTCTTT. It is translated as CASSPRGQSGTEAFF.

This clonotype has a count of ten or more. The chain combines TRBV20-1 with TRBJ2-7; the D gene is possibly TRBD2 (6 bases). Germline-derived CDR1 and CDR2 are DFQATT and SNEGSKA (reference sequence). This CDR3 spans 12 amino acids. V was clipped by 6 bases and J by 3 bases, with 12 bases between them. DNA of the CDR3: TGCAGTGCGAGTAGCGGCTTCTACGAGCAGTACTTC. Translating it yields CSASSGFYEQYF.

This clonotype has ten or more counts. This sequence joins TRBV27 and TRBJ2-5, with D tentatively TRBD1 or TRBD2 (6 bases each). The CDR3 loop spans 15 amino acids. Germline V gene sequence: CDR1 MNHEY, CDR2 SMNVEV (reference sequence). V lost 2 bases and J lost 2, with 12 bases in between. DNA of the CDR3: TGTGCCAGCAGTTTACGCGGGACAAGTCAAGAGACCCAGTACTTC. Its translation: CASSLRGTSQETQYF.

A few counts support this clonotype. As DNA, the CDR3 is TGTGCCAGCAGCTCTCGGTTTCGGCTAGCATCCCAGACCCAGTACTTC. Protein sequence: CASSSRFRLASQTQYF. J is TRBJ2-5 and V is TRBV7-2; tentative D call: TRBD2 (5 bases). In germline, CDR1 is SGHTA, CDR2 FQGNSA. The V end was cut by 4 bases, the J end by 6 bases, with 21 bases between. The CDR3 has 16 amino acids. The entire variable domain, with the rest obtained from reference TRBV7-2 and TRBJ2-5, is as follows: GAGVSQSPSNKVTEKGKDVELRCDPISGHTALYWYRQSLGQGLEFLIYFQGNSAPDKSGLPSDRFSAERTGGSVSTLTIQRTQQEDSAVYLCASSSRFRLASQTQYFGPGTRLLVL.

This clonotype was seen many times. The CDR3 sequence is CASSLGRMAGEAGAFF. CDR3 in DNA: TGTGCCAGCAGCTTAGGACGTATGGCAGGAGAGGCGGGAGCTTTCTTT. This chain links TRBV11-2 with TRBJ1-1, with no clear D. The germline V gene has CDR1 SGHAT and CDR2 FQNNGV. V gave up 1 base and J gave up 10 bases, with 22 bases separating them. The CDR3 spans 16 residues. Full variable domain (missing parts from reference TRBV11-2 and TRBJ1-1): EAGVAQSPRYKIIEKRQSVAFWCNPISGHATLYWYQQILGQGPKLLIQFQNNGVVDDSQLPKDRFSAERLKGVDSTLKIQPAKLEDSAVYLCASSLGRMAGEAGAFFGQGTRLTVV.

This clonotype was recorded at least ten times. V gene TRBV4-1 combines with J gene TRBJ1-6; 8 nucleotides agree with TRBD1. The CDR3 loop spans 16 amino acids. Germline CDR1 MGHRA, CDR2 YSYEKL. With V trimmed by 6 bases and J by 10 bases, 14 bases remained unmatched. The CDR3 protein is CASRQPNQGAISPLHF. The CDR3 nucleotides read TGCGCCAGCAGGCAGCCCAACCAGGGGGCTATCTCACCCCTCCACTTT.